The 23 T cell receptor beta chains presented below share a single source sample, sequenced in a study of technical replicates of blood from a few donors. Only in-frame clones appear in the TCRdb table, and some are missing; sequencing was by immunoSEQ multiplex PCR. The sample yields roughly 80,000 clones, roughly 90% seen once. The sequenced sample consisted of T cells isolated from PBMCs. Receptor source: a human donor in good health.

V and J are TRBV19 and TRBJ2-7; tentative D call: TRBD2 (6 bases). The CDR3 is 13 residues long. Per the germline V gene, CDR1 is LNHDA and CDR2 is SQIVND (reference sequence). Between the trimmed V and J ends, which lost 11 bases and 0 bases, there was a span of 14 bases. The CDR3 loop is CASGRGSSYEQYF. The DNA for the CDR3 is TGTGCCTCCGGGAGAGGAAGCTCCTACGAGCAGTACTTC. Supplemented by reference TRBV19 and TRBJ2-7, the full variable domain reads DGGITQSPKYLFRKEGQNVTLSCEQNLNHDAMYWYRQDPGQGLRLIYYSQIVNDFQKGDIAEGYSVSREKKESFPLTVTSAQKNPTAFYLCASGRGSSYEQYFGPGTRLTVT.

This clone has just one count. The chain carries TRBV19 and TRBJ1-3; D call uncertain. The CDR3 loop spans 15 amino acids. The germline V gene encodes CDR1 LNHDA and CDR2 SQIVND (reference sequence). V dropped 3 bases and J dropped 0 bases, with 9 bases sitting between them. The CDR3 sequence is CASSILGGSGNTIYF. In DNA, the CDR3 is TGTGCCAGTAGTATCCTTGGAGGCTCTGGAAACACCATATATTTT. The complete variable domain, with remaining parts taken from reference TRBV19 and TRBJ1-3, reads DGGITQSPKYLFRKEGQNVTLSCEQNLNHDAMYWYRQDPGQGLRLIYYSQIVNDFQKGDIAEGYSVSREKKESFPLTVTSAQKNPTAFYLCASSILGGSGNTIYFGEGSWLTVV.

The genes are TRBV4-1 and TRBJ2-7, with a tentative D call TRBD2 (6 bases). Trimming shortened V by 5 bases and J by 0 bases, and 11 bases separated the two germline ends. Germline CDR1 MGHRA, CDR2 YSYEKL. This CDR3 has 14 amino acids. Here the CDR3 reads CASSSSASSYEQYF. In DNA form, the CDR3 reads TGCGCCAGCAGCTCTAGCGCCTCCTCCTACGAGCAGTACTTC.

In DNA, the CDR3 is TGTGCCAGCAGTCGCGGGACAGGGGTCTTCTACGAGCAGTACTTC. This gives the protein CASSRGTGVFYEQYF. J is TRBJ2-7 and V is TRBV28, with 10 bases identical to TRBD1. This CDR3 comprises 15 residues. CDR1 and CDR2 from the germline V gene are MDHEN and SYDVKM. The V and J ends lost 5 bases and 3 bases, in that order; junction bases with no gene match: 7.

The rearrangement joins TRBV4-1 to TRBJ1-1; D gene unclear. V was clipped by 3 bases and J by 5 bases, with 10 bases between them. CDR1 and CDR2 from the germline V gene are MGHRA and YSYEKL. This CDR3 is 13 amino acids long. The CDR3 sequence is CASSHPWETEAFF. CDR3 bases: TGCGCCAGCAGCCACCCGTGGGAGACTGAAGCTTTCTTT.

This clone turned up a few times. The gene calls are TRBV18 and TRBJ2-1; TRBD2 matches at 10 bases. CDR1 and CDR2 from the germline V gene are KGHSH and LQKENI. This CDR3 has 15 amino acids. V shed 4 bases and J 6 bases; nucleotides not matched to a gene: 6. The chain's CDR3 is CASSLGLARTNEQFF. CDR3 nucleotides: TGTGCCAGCTCACTGGGACTAGCGAGGACCAATGAGCAGTTCTTC. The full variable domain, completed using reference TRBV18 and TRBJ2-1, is NAGVMQNPRHLVRRRGQEARLRCSPMKGHSHVYWYRQLPEEGLKFMVYLQKENIIDESGMPKERFSAEFPKEGPSILRIQQVVRGDSAAYFCASSLGLARTNEQFFGPGTRLTVL.

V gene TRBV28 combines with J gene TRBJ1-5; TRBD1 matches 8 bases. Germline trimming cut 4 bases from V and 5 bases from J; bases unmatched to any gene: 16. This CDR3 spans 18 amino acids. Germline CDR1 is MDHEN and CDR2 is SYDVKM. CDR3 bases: TGTGCCAGCAGTTCCCTGACAGGGGTTTTTAAACGTTATCAGCCCCAGCATTTT. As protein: CASSSLTGVFKRYQPQHF.

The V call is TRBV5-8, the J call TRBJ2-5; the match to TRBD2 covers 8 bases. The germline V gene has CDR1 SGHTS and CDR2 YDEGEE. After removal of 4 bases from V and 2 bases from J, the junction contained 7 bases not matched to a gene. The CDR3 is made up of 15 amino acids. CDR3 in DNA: TGTGCCAGCAGCACGGGAGGGCCCCCTCAAGAGACCCAGTACTTC. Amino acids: CASSTGGPPQETQYF. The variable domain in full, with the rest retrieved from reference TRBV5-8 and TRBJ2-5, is EAGVTQSPTHLIKTRGQQATLRCSPISGHTSVYWYQQALGLGLQFLLWYDEGEERNRGNFPPRFSGRQFPNYSSELNVNALELEDSALYLCASSTGGPPQETQYFGPGTRLLVL.

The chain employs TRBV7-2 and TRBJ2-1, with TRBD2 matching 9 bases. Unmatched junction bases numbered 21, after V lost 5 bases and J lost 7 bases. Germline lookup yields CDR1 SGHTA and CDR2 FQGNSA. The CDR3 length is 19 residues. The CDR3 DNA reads TGTGCCAGCAGCCACCGAGGCTCAGGTAGCGGGAGTTCTCGAAATGAGCAGTTCTTC. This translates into CASSHRGSGSGSSRNEQFF.

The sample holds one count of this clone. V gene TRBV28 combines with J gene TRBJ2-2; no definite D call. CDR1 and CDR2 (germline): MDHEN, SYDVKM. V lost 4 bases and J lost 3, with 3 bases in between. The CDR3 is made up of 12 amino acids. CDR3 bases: TGTGCCAGCAGTTCCTACACCGGGGAGCTGTTTTTT. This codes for CASSSYTGELFF.

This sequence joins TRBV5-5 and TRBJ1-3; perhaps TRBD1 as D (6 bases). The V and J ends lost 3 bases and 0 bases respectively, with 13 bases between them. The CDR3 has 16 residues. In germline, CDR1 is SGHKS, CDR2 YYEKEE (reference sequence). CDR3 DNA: TGTGCCAGCAGCTGGGAGGGGGTCTACTCTGGAAACACCATATATTTT. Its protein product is CASSWEGVYSGNTIYF.

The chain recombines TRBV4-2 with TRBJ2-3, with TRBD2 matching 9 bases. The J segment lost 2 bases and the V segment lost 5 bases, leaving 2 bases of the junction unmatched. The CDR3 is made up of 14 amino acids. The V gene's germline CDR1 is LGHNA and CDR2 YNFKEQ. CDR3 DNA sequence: TGTGCCAGCAGCGGACTAGCGAACACAGATACGCAGTATTTT. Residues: CASSGLANTDTQYF.

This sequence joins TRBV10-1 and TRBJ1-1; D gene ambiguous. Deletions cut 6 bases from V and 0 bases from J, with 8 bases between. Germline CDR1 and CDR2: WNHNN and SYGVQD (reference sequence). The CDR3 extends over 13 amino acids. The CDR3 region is CASRFSLNTEAFF. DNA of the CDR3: TGCGCCAGCAGGTTCTCGTTGAACACTGAAGCTTTCTTT.

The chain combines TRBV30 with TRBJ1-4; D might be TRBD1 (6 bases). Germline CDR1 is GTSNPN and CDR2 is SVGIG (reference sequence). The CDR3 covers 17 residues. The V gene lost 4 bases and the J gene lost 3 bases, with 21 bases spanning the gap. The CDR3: CAWNSVRIRGPNEKLFF. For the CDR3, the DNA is TGTGCCTGGAACTCGGTTCGGATCAGGGGTCCTAATGAAAAACTGTTTTTT.

CDR3 nucleotides: TGCGCCAGCAGCCAAGATTCTGGCGGGGGGGCCAACGGGGAGCTGTTTTTT. Protein product: CASSQDSGGGANGELFF. The V gene is TRBV4-1, the J gene TRBJ2-2; TRBD2 matches 9 bases. V dropped 0 bases and J dropped 7; count of bases not matched to a gene: 9. The CDR3 is 17 residues long. CDR1 MGHRA and CDR2 YSYEKL come from the germline V gene.

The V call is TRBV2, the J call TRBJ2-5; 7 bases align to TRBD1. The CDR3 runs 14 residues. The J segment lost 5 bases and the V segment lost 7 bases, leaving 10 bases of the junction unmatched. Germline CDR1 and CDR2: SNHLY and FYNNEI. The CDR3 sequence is CASTRGGAQETQYF. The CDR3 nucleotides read TGTGCCAGCACTAGAGGGGGCGCTCAGGAGACCCAGTACTTC.

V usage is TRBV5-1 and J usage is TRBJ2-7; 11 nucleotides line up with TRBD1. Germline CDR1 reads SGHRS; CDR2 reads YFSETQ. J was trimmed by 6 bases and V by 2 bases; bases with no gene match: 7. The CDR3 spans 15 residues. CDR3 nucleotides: TGCGCCAGCAGCTTCGGACAGGGGGCGAGGGCCGAGCAGTACTTC. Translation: CASSFGQGARAEQYF.

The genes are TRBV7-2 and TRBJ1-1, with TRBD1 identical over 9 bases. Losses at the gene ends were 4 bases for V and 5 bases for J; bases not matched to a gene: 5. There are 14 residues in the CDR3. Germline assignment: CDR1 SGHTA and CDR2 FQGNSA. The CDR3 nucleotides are TGTGCCAGCAGCTATCGGACAGGGGTAACTGAAGCTTTCTTT. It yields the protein CASSYRTGVTEAFF.

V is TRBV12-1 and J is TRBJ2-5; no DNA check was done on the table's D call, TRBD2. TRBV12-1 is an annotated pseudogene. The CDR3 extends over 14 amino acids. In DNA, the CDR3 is TGTGCCAGCAGCCACCGGGACTTCCAAGAGACCCAGTACTTC. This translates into CASSHRDFQETQYF.

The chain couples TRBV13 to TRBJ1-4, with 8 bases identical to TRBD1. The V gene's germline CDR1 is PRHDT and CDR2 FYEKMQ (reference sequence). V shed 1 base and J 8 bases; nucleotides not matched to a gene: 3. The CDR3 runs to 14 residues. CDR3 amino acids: CASSLADRAEKLFF. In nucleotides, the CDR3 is TGTGCCAGCAGCTTAGCGGACAGGGCCGAAAAACTGTTTTTT.

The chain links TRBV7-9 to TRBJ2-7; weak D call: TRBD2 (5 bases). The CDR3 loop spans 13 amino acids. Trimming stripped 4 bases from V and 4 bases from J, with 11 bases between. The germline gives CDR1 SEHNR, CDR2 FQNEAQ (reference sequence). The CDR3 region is CASSSPLVYEQYF. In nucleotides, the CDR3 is TGTGCCAGCAGCTCGCCACTAGTTTACGAGCAGTACTTC.

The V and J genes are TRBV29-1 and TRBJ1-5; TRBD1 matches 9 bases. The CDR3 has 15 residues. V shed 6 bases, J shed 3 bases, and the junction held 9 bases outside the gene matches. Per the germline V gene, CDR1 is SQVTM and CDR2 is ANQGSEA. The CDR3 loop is CSVGQGQGLNQPQHF. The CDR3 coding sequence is TGCAGCGTGGGCCAGGGACAGGGACTCAATCAGCCCCAGCATTTT.

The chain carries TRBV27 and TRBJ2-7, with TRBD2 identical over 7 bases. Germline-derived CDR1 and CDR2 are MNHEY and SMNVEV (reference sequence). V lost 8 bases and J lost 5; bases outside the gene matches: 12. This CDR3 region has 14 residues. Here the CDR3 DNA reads TGTGCCAGCCAAATTACCTTGGGACTACACGAGCAGTACTTC. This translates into CASQITLGLHEQYF.